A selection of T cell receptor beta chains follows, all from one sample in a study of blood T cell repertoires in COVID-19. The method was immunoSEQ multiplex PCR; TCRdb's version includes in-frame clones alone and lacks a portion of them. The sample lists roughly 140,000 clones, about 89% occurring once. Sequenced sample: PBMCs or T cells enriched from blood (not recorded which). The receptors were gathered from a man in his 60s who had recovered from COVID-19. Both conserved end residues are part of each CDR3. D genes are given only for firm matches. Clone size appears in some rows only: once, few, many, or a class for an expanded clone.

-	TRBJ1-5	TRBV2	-	TGTGCCAGCAGTGAAGGAGGATCGATTCAGCCCCAGCATTTT	CASSEGGSIQPQHF
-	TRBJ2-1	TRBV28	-	TGTGCCAGCAGTTTTAGCCCCATCGGCTACAATGAGCAGTTCTTC	CASSFSPIGYNEQFF
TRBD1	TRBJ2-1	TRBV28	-	TGTGCCAGCAGTCTTACAGGGGTCTATGAGCAGTTCTTC	CASSLTGVYEQFF
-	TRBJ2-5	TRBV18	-	TGTGCCAGCTCACCCCAACTTGGAGGGGAAGAGACCCAGTACTTC	CASSPQLGGEETQYF
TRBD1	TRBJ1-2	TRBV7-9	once	TGTGCCAGCAGCTCACCAGGGGGCCGTGGCTACACCTTC	CASSSPGGRGYTF
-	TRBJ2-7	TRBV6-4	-	TGTGCCAGCAGACGGACATCCGCCTCCTACGAGCAGTACTTC	CASRRTSASYEQYF
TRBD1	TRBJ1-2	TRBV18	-	TGTGCCAGCTCACCGACAGGGGGAAAGGATAGCGGCTACACCTTC	CASSPTGGKDSGYTF
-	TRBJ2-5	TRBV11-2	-	TGTGCCAGCAGCTTAGGGCGGCAAGAGACCCAGTACTTC	CASSLGRQETQYF
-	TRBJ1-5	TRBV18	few	TGTGCCAGCTCAGACAGTGGAAGCAATCAGCCCCAGCATTTT	CASSDSGSNQPQHF
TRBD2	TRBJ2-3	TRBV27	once	TGTGCCAGCAGCCTACTAGCGGGAGGCACAGATACGCAGTATTTT	CASSLLAGGTDTQYF
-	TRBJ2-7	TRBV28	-	TGTGCCAGCAGTTTGTCTAGCGCCTACGAGCAGTACTTC	CASSLSSAYEQYF
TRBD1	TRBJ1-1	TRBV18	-	TGTGCCAGCTCCGGTGGACAGGCCGACGTAAAAGCTTTCTTT	CASSGGQADVKAFF
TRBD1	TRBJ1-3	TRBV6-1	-	TGTGCCAGCAGGGAACAGGGGGCTTTAGGTGGAAACACCATATATTTT	CASREQGALGGNTIYF
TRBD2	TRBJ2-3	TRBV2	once	TGTGCCAGCAGCCCAAACCCCCTGGGACTAGGATCCACAGATACGCAGTATTTT	CASSPNPLGLGSTDTQYF
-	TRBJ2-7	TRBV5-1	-	TGCGCCAGCAGCTCCACCGGGACACCCTCACCCTACGAGCAGTACTTC	CASSSTGTPSPYEQYF
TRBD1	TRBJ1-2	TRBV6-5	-	TGTGCCAGCAGTTACTCAATGAACAGGGGTAACTATGGCTACACCTTC	CASSYSMNRGNYGYTF
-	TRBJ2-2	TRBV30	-	TGTGCCTGGAGTGGGACTGATACGAACACCGGGGAGCTGTTTTTT	CAWSGTDTNTGELFF
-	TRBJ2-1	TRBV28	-	TGTGCCAGCCCACCCGAGGGCACGCGGCACTCCAATGAGCAGTTCTTC	CASPPEGTRHSNEQFF
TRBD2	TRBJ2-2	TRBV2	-	TGTGCCAGCAACCCTCTAGCGGGAGGGGGCACCGGGGAGCTGTTTTTT	CASNPLAGGGTGELFF
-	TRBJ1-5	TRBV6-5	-	TGTGCCAGCACCAAGACAGCTATTAATCAGCCCCAGCATTTT	CASTKTAINQPQHF
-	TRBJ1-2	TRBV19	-	TGTGCCAGTAGTATAGATCAGCGGTTCTATGGCTACACCTTC	CASSIDQRFYGYTF
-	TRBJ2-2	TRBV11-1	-	TGTGCCAGCAGCGCCGGTGGGAGCGGGAACACCGGGGAGCTGTTTTTT	CASSAGGSGNTGELFF
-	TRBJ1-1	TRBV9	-	TGTGCCAGCAGCGTCTTGGACATCGACACTGAAGCTTTCTTT	CASSVLDIDTEAFF
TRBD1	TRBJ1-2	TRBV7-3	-	TGTGCCAGCAGCCCCACGGGACAGGGAATCTATGGCTACACCTTC	CASSPTGQGIYGYTF
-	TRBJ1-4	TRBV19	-	TGTGCCAGTAGTATCAAGAGACAGGTGATGGAAAAACTGTTTTTT	CASSIKRQVMEKLFF
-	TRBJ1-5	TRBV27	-	TGTGCCAGCAGTCGGTCAACAGGACAGCCCCAGCATTTT	CASSRSTGQPQHF
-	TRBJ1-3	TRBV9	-	TGTGCCAGCAGCGGGAGCGTGCCTGGAAACACCATATATTTT	CASSGSVPGNTIYF
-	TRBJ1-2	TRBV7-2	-	TGTGCCAGCAGTAGGAAGGCAGGGGCCAACTATGGCTACACCTTC	CASSRKAGANYGYTF
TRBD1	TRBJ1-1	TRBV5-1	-	TGCGCCAGCAGCCTAGACAGGGGGCGGACTGAAGCTTTCTTT	CASSLDRGRTEAFF
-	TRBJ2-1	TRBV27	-	TGTGCCAGCAGTTTAAACCACAGAGCCGCGGGGTTCGATGAGCAGTTCTTC	CASSLNHRAAGFDEQFF